Included here is one T cell receptor (beta chain) sequence, with context. The data are from a study of sequential checkpoint blockade in melanoma. Whole-study context: Randomization was 1:1 between first-line nivolumab→ipilimumab and ipilimumab→nivolumab.

Sequencing used immunoSEQ multiplex PCR; TCRdb keeps in-frame clones, though not all of them. This table has over 15,000 clones, roughly 80% appearing once. Treatment in this sample: randomized to nivolumab then ipilimumab (arm A) or the reverse (arm B). Patients had received no earlier DNA-damaging chemotherapy. From thawed PBMCs, live CD3+CD8+ cells negative for CD19 and CD56 were sorted. The CDR3 contains 16 residues. The germline V gene has CDR1 LGHNA and CDR2 YSLEER. This TCR was sampled from a human donor with melanoma. Sequencing used CD8+ T cells sorted from blood (inferred from file names), obtained from a patient given nivolumab and ipilimumab in sequence. This chain connects TRBV4-3 to TRBJ2-5; 9 nucleotides agree with TRBD2. The J call is in doubt because the DNA end fits TRBJ2-7 better. The CDR3 DNA is TGCGCCAGCAGCCAATCCTCTAGCGGGGCCTCCTACGAGCAGTACTTC. Translating it yields CASSQSSSGASYEQYF.